This record concerns one T cell receptor beta chain sequence. Its antigen remains unidentified. No much larger clonotype is one base removed from it; base qualities were not supplied. The data are from a study of cytomegalovirus exposure and HLA in healthy donors (dated by TCRdb to between 2016 and 2019). In the study overall: An earlier analysis of about 560 of the donors reported approximately 300 Gb of sequence data and around 120 million unique TCR beta sequences obtained from around 170 million T cells. The study was designed to test whether signatures of past pathogen exposure could be identified by cataloging public T cell receptors. Typing coverage varied by locus: 629-630 donors for A, B, C, DRB1 and DQB1; roughly 500 for DQA1; about 590 for DPA1; approximately 490 for DPB1. An early release covering roughly 640 HLA-typed donors comprised 250 to 350 gigabases of sequencing data and tens of millions of unique TCR sequences. Class I and class II HLA loci were covered by the typing at four-digit resolution. Using immunosequencing, the study profiled T cell repertoires from around 670 subjects and related those repertoires to cytomegalovirus serostatus. Roughly 5 DR-DQ haplotypes were treated as single units for association and clustering because of strong linkage in the cohort. In a later analysis, previously published TCR beta repertoires from about 640 donors were re-analyzed and high-resolution HLA genotyping was added so that TCR occurrence patterns could be studied. Among roughly 400 genotyped donors of the cohort, an average of approximately 240,000 unique TCR beta nucleotide sequences was sequenced per donor, of which 15% to 20% were non-productive. Rather than using new phenotypic data, the later analysis identified candidate immune exposures from TCR beta sequences and from how often those sequences occurred across donors. Every repertoire in the discovery cohort had been generated on one and the same sequencing platform. A later genetic analysis took genome-wide SNP genotypes for about three fifths of the 666 donors and used that subset as a discovery cohort. High-throughput TCR immunosequencing, statistical association of individual TCRs with disease status, and machine learning were combined to predict cytomegalovirus infection status. Alongside the repertoire data, information on donor age, sex, ethnicity and CMV serostatus was compiled. In an earlier analysis of a few hundred of the donors, high-throughput TCR beta sequencing was used to judge whether each TCR beta V gene segment behaved as functional or pseudogenic. Of the approximately 400 genotyped donors, roughly 80% fell in the genetic ancestry cluster associated with self-reported Caucasian donors. Along with the approximately 700-subject first cohort, a separate validation cohort of around 120 different subjects was used.

The germline V gene gives CDR1 as SGHTA and CDR2 as FQGNSA. The CDR3 numbers 15 residues from cysteine through phenylalanine. The sequence is cut down to CDR3 DNA, 45 bases in frame from base 1. V lost 5 bases and J lost 9 bases, and the count of bases not matched to a germline gene is 7. In total, more than 500 healthy bone marrow donors made up the cohort. Cohort members were all nominally healthy when sampled, although unrecorded immune exposures were likely present. The donor tested CMV seropositive and was one of the 289 seropositive cohort members. A peripheral blood sample was provided by each donor, and peripheral blood mononuclear cells were used for TCR beta sequencing. Genomic DNA extraction from the blood cell samples was performed with the Qiagen DNeasy Blood Extraction Kit. General conclusions and limits of the study: Linkage disequilibrium might explain the correlated functional status among segregating V segments, but an unknown experimental factor could not be ruled out. Sequencing depth was assumed to be roughly uniform across donors in the presence/absence analyses, though that assumption may not hold. In a later analysis, some 18,000 TCR beta sequences were associated with specific HLA alleles at a false discovery rate of 0.05. A few of the identified cytomegalovirus-associated TCR beta chains were confirmed in vitro to be specific for cytomegalovirus antigens. Only TCR beta chains were sequenced in this cohort, and the absence of alpha or paired-chain data limited detectable features. In the study, 164 TCR beta chains were listed as associated with cytomegalovirus. Because HLA typing was unavailable for some donors at each locus, only the typed subset was used in association tests. In a later analysis, TCR association rates were found to vary across HLA loci, with the most associated TCRs seen for DRB1 alleles and the fewest for HLA-C alleles. According to a later analysis, parvovirus B19, influenza, CMV and Epstein-Barr virus appeared linked to several top co-occurrence clusters. A further reported finding was that TCR beta sequences accurately predicted the HLA-A and HLA-B alleles for most subjects in the first cohort. The authors suggested that the approach could potentially be generalized to other disease states and immunological phenotypes. A cluster of highly shared sequence variants was judged likely to be a technical artifact of the sequencing pipeline. The only immune exposure information available for the cohort was CMV serostatus. Because the 87-base-pair reads could not distinguish some IMGT-functional V segments, including TRBV6-2 and TRBV6-3, those segments were excluded. In a later analysis, HLA-associated TCR beta chains showed more clonal expansion and lower generation probabilities than non-associated chains that were equally common. Most TCR sequences were seen in very few donors, while some public TCRs were found in many individuals. In a later analysis, most CMV-associated TCR beta chains were found to appear HLA-restricted, with HLA associations seemingly driven largely by CMV exposure. An earlier analysis of around 540 of the donors showed that most TCR beta V segments appeared in productive rearrangements either about 90% or about 30% of the time, which broadly matched IMGT annotations. In a later genetic analysis, fewer N-insertions in productive TCRs were reported among donors in an Asian-associated ancestry cluster than the roughly 700-donor mean. Because counts were too low, 15 to 20 rarely observed V segments, including chromosome 9 orphons, were left out of the earlier analysis of some 600 of the donors. The classifier was reported to diagnose cytomegalovirus status with high specificity and sensitivity in both the original and validation cohorts. In a later genetic analysis, a missense DCLRE1C variant was associated with V-gene and J-gene trimming of TCR beta chains, and the association was replicated in an independent cohort. When HLA alleles, especially DR and DQ, strongly co-occurred, attributing TCR associations to individual alleles was difficult.

Library construction relied on the immunoSEQ multiplex PCR assay. For the multiplex PCR, a mixture combining 60 forward primers for TCR Vbeta segments and 13 reverse primers for TCR Jbeta segments was used. Amplification of the CDR3 region of rearranged TCR beta genes was performed with a multiplex PCR assay on genomic DNA. Amplified TCR beta libraries were sequenced as 87-base-pair reads on the Illumina HiSeq System. The study's own analysis went as follows. In a later analysis, tens of millions of unique TCR beta chains were counted across the approximately 670 repertoires, and approximately 11 million of these chains were shared by at least two donors. Raw reads were error-corrected and collapsed into unique sequences by a nearest-neighbor algorithm in which closely related sequences were merged to remove PCR and sequencing errors. CDR3 sequences were aligned to IMGT reference sequences to assign V, D and J gene segments. For a sequence to be retained, a match of at least six nucleotides was required to both a V gene segment and a J gene segment. A rearrangement was called productive if the CDR3 had no stop codons and remained in frame with V and J, and every other rearrangement was called non-productive. Following IMGT convention, CDR3 was defined as the stretch from the second conserved V-encoded cysteine to the conserved J-encoded phenylalanine. In an earlier analysis of around 540 of the donors, sequences lacking an unambiguous match to a single V gene segment were excluded. In an earlier analysis of almost 600 of the donors, a V segment was called functional when productive rearrangements were above 56.7%, and segregating when the standard deviation between donors exceeded 5%. A statistical classification framework was built to diagnose cytomegalovirus status from the catalog of TCR beta chain sequences. A later analysis assigned V and J genes by comparing TCR nucleotide sequences with IMGT/GENE-DB human TR gene sequences. Using the TCRdist pipeline, a later analysis assigned CDR3 sequences along with most-parsimonious VDJ recombination scenarios. A later analysis defined each TCR beta chain by its CDR3 amino acid sequence plus V-gene family, and excluded reads lacking a unique V-gene family. To address suspected cross-contamination and a sequencing artifact, a later analysis removed several hundred highly shared, low-generation-probability nucleotide sequences. For each public chain, a later analysis derived a clonal expansion index from normalized ranks of inferred template counts within each repertoire. In a later analysis, generation probabilities were computed using a VDJ recombination model fitted to out-of-frame rearrangements, and the results were checked against IGoR. Hypergeometric tests were used in a later analysis to score TCR-TCR, TCR-HLA and TCR-CMV co-occurrence, with a repertoire-size bias correction applied to the TCR pairs. To estimate false discovery rates, a later analysis permuted the HLA or CMV assignments 20 times. In a later analysis, co-occurring TCRs were grouped using DBSCAN, with TCRdist sequence similarity added in when clustering inside HLA-allele-positive subsets. For co-occurrence clustering, repertoires with fewer than 30,000 or more than 120,000 public chains were excluded, along with roughly five repertoires with anomalous nucleotide sharing. TCRdb carries this immuneACCESS record with in-frame sequences only. Its versions omit some clonotypes, under half of them owing to an unresolved V gene in the studies checked, with the rest unexplained. The DNA gave D and trimming, while V, J and clone size come from that table. This sample holds around 200,000 clones; around 78% were observed only once. The top ten clonotypes cover roughly 2.1% of the sample.

The sequence links TRBV7-2 to TRBJ1-6, with 10 central nucleotides matching TRBD1. The specimen sequenced was PBMCs. The clonotype originates from a woman in her thirties in good health and CMV-seropositive. The DNA reads TGTGCCAGCAGCAGGGACAGGGGACTGTCTTCACCCCTCCACTTT. Protein translation: CASSRDRGLSSPLHF.